This T cell receptor (beta chain) was profiled in a study of T-cell memory formation after mild COVID-19. Across the study: The study found TCR clusters largely donor specific.

The CDR3 runs to 14 residues. Per germline, CDR1 LNHDA and CDR2 SQIVND (reference sequence). Deletions cut 1 base from V and 4 bases from J, with 10 bases between. TCRdb passed the 5' RACE reads through MiXCR, listing each CDR3 protein once. The sample comprises about 620,000 distinct CDR3 sequences, approximately 19% of which are singletons, and 9.5% to 15% rests with the top ten. Sequencing used PBMCs or a T cell subset sorted from them (not recorded which). The V and J genes are TRBV19 and TRBJ1-2, with D perhaps TRBD1 (6 bases). The sequence was obtained from an adult woman who had mild COVID-19 (a few samples of this study predate the infection). Cell type and time point are not known. CDR3 in DNA: TGTGCCAGTAGTATAGCAGGGGCTGGCTATGGCTACACCTTC. Translation: CASSIAGAGYGYTF.